The 27 T cell receptor beta chains given below trace back to one sample, sequenced in a study of T cell responses to AZD1222 COVID-19 vaccine. The assay was immunoSEQ multiplex PCR, and TCRdb's table has in-frame clones only and misses some. This table has roughly 190,000 clones, 92% appearing once. The material sequenced was peripheral blood, taken on day 0 of AZD1222 vaccination. The receptor set was obtained from an adult in good health.

V and J are TRBV5-4 and TRBJ2-6, with D possibly called TRBD1 or TRBD2 (5 bases each). Germline CDR1 SGHNT, CDR2 YYREEE (reference sequence). The CDR3 totals 15 residues. V gave up 1 base and J gave up 2 bases, with 7 bases separating them. The CDR3: CASSLMGAGANVLTF. The DNA of the CDR3 is TGTGCCAGCAGCTTGATGGGGGCTGGGGCCAACGTCCTGACTTTC.

The rearrangement links TRBV18 to TRBJ2-7, with 8 nucleotides matching TRBD1. There are 13 residues in the CDR3. Germline assignment: CDR1 KGHSH and CDR2 LQKENI. The J segment lost 3 bases and the V segment lost 6 bases, leaving 4 bases of the junction unmatched. CDR3 in amino acids: CASSEGQGYEQYF. For the CDR3, the DNA is TGTGCCAGCTCCGAAGGACAGGGCTACGAGCAGTACTTC.

This clone was observed once. The chain combines TRBV4-1 with TRBJ1-1; D is unclear. Germline lookup yields CDR1 MGHRA and CDR2 YSYEKL. CDR3 length: 15 residues. Trimming removed 0 bases from V and 1 base from J, with 9 bases in between. CDR3: CASSQDGNSNTEAFF. CDR3 coding DNA: TGCGCCAGCAGCCAAGACGGGAATTCGAACACTGAAGCTTTCTTT.

In regard to this clone: Other DNA sequences in the sample encode the same CDR3. The chain couples TRBV7-2 to TRBJ1-5; D gene ambiguous. The CDR3 runs to 12 residues. Between the trimmed V and J ends, which lost 3 bases and 7 bases, there was a span of 7 bases. Germline CDR1 and CDR2: SGHTA and FQGNSA. CDR3 DNA sequence: TGTGCCAGCAGCTTGCAAGGACAGCCCCAGCATTTT. It specifies CASSLQGQPQHF.

This sequence joins TRBV28 and TRBJ1-5; possible D gene TRBD1, 5 bases. The CDR3 is made up of 14 amino acids. V lost 4 bases, J lost 2 bases, and 9 bases lay in between. The germline gives CDR1 MDHEN, CDR2 SYDVKM. In DNA form, the CDR3 reads TGTGCCAGCAGTTCGGGACGGGGCAATCAGCCCCAGCATTTT. Translated: CASSSGRGNQPQHF.

This chain joins TRBV4-3 and TRBJ2-2, with unresolved D. Trimming removed 0 bases at V and 4 bases at J, with 3 bases between. The CDR3 totals 13 residues. The germline CDR1 and CDR2 sequences are LGHNA and YSLEER. The CDR3, as DNA: TGCGCCAGCAGCCAAGACTCCACCGGGGAGCTGTTTTTT. It specifies CASSQDSTGELFF.

This chain joins TRBV6-2 or TRBV6-3 and TRBJ2-7; D remains ambiguous. The CDR3 contains 14 residues. V was pared by 5 bases and J by 2 bases, with 13 bases between. Germline values: CDR1 MNHEY, CDR2 SVGEGT. The CDR3 DNA follows: TGTGCCAGCAGTAGAACATCGGAGACCTACGAGCAGTACTTC. Protein: CASSRTSETYEQYF.

The chain carries TRBV19 and TRBJ2-6; possibly TRBD1 for D (5 bases). Looked up from germline, CDR1 is LNHDA and CDR2 is SQIVND (reference sequence). The CDR3 is made up of 16 amino acids. Deletions cut 5 bases from V and 0 bases from J, with 11 bases between. The CDR3 region is CASSRDRPSGANVLTF. The CDR3 DNA reads as TGTGCCAGTAGTCGTGACAGACCCTCTGGGGCCAACGTCCTGACTTTC.

V is TRBV11-3 and J is TRBJ2-5; possible D gene TRBD1, 5 bases. V lost 10 bases and J 5 bases, leaving 14 bases between the germline ends. Germline loops: CDR1 SGHNT, CDR2 YENEEA. CDR3 length: 12 amino acids. The CDR3 DNA is TGTGCCATTGTGCAGGGAAGGGAGACCCAGTACTTC. Translating gives CAIVQGRETQYF.

The gene calls are TRBV6-5 and TRBJ2-2; unclear D gene. The length of the CDR3 is 13 residues. CDR1 is MNHEY, CDR2 SVGAGI, per germline. Trimming took off 4 bases at V and 7 bases at J, with 10 bases between the two ends. CDR3 DNA: TGTGCCAGCAGTTTCGCCCTCAGCGGGGAGCTGTTTTTT. It translates to CASSFALSGELFF.

The V call is TRBV18, the J call TRBJ2-7; 11 positions agree with TRBD1. Germline loops: CDR1 KGHSH, CDR2 LQKENI. CDR3 size: 14 residues. V lost 6 bases, J lost 4 bases, and 5 bases stayed unmatched. The CDR3 protein is CASSLGQGEYEQYF. DNA of the CDR3: TGTGCCAGCTCCCTGGGACAGGGGGAATACGAGCAGTACTTC.

The genes are TRBV5-8 and TRBJ1-5; the match to TRBD1 covers 8 bases. Germline CDR1 and CDR2: SGHTS and YDEGEE. The J segment lost 7 bases and the V segment lost 9 bases, leaving 9 bases of the junction unmatched. The CDR3 length is 13 residues. DNA of the CDR3: TGTGCCACCATCATCGCAGGGGGCCAGCCCCAGCATTTT. Translation: CATIIAGGQPQHF.

This chain uses TRBV7-3 with TRBJ1-1; D is perhaps TRBD1 (6 bases). The germline gives CDR1 SGHTA, CDR2 FQGTGA. This CDR3 spans 15 amino acids. V gave up 5 bases and J gave up 1 base, with 14 bases separating them. CDR3 bases: TGTGCCAGCAGCGTGGCAGGGGTCGGGAACACTGAAGCTTTCTTT. It is translated as CASSVAGVGNTEAFF.

V usage is TRBV7-9 and J usage is TRBJ1-3, with D unclear. The CDR3 covers 16 residues. The germline CDR1 and CDR2 sequences are SEHNR and FQNEAQ (reference sequence). Trimming stripped 0 bases from V and 0 bases from J, with 9 bases between. CDR3 DNA: TGTGCCAGCAGCTTAGCTCCGGGTCTCTCTGGAAACACCATATATTTT. Its protein is CASSLAPGLSGNTIYF.

This chain joins TRBV6-5 and TRBJ2-1; 7 bases map to TRBD1. The germline CDR1 and CDR2 sequences are MNHEY and SVGAGI. Germline trimming cut 5 bases from V and 10 bases from J; bases unmatched to any gene: 11. This CDR3 has 14 residues. This CDR3 is CASSLGQRGREQFF. CDR3 bases: TGTGCCAGCAGTCTCGGACAGAGGGGGCGGGAGCAGTTCTTC.

The rearrangement links TRBV5-8 to TRBJ2-5; TRBD2 aligns across 10 bases. The V and J ends lost 0 bases and 2 bases, in that order; junction bases with no gene match: 7. CDR1 is SGHTS and CDR2 is YDEGEE in the germline V gene. This CDR3 is 17 amino acids long. The CDR3 region has the DNA TGTGCCAGCAGCTTGGGACGTAGCGGGGGGACACAAGAGACCCAGTACTTC. Translated, it gives CASSLGRSGGTQETQYF.

The V gene is TRBV12-3 or TRBV12-4, the J gene TRBJ1-6, with D unclear. The V and J ends lost 5 bases and 9 bases respectively, with 8 bases between them. The CDR3 length is 12 residues. CDR3 DNA: TGTGCCAGCAGTGACATGGGTTCACCCCTCCACTTT. It translates to CASSDMGSPLHF.

The chain carries TRBV19 and TRBJ1-3; D unresolved. With 2 bases removed from V and 0 bases from J, the gap between germline ends came to 11 bases. Germline values: CDR1 LNHDA, CDR2 SQIVND (reference sequence). This CDR3 comprises 16 residues. The CDR3 reads CASSITLGLSGNTIYF. CDR3 bases: TGTGCCAGTAGTATAACCCTGGGCCTCTCTGGAAACACCATATATTTT.

The chain carries TRBV6-7 and TRBJ2-7, with 8 positions matching TRBD1. TRBV6-7 is treated as an ORF (open reading frame) with a function not yet certain. V lost 6 bases and J lost 2; bases outside the gene matches: 6. This CDR3 region has 14 residues. CDR3 sequence reads: CASRPDRETYEQYF. The CDR3 DNA follows: TGTGCCAGCAGACCGGACAGGGAAACCTACGAGCAGTACTTC.

V and J are TRBV20-1 and TRBJ1-2; D is unclear. CDR3 length: 11 residues. The germline V gene has CDR1 DFQATT and CDR2 SNEGSKA (reference sequence). The V gene lost 6 bases and the J gene lost 3 bases, with 8 bases spanning the gap. CDR3 region: CSARRYYGYTF. CDR3 bases: TGCAGTGCCCGGCGGTACTATGGCTACACCTTC.

The J gene is TRBJ1-1, the V gene TRBV5-6; D unresolved. This CDR3 has 13 amino acids. Germline V gene data show CDR1 as SGHDT and CDR2 as YYEEEE. V lost 1 base and J lost 2, with 6 bases in between. The CDR3 here is CASSLPVNTEAFF. In nucleotides, the CDR3 is TGTGCCAGCAGCTTGCCGGTTAACACTGAAGCTTTCTTT.

This clone has a single count. The chain uses TRBV5-8 and TRBJ2-5; D possibly uses TRBD1 or TRBD2 (6 bases each). The germline V and J ends were trimmed by 0 bases and 5 bases, with 14 bases remaining between them. There are 15 residues in the CDR3. Per germline, CDR1 SGHTS and CDR2 YDEGEE. The chain's CDR3 is CASSLDWGAWETQYF. The DNA for the CDR3 is TGTGCCAGCAGCTTGGATTGGGGGGCTTGGGAGACCCAGTACTTC. The whole variable domain, remainder taken from reference TRBV5-8 and TRBJ2-5, is EAGVTQSPTHLIKTRGQQATLRCSPISGHTSVYWYQQALGLGLQFLLWYDEGEERNRGNFPPRFSGRQFPNYSSELNVNALELEDSALYLCASSLDWGAWETQYFGPGTRLLVL.

The chain recombines TRBV5-1 with TRBJ2-5; 11 nucleotides align to TRBD2. Germline V CDR1 and CDR2: SGHRS, YFSETQ. The V segment lost 3 bases and the J segment 4 bases; nucleotides outside the gene matches: 8. The CDR3 has 16 residues. The CDR3 loop reads CASSWDLTSGAETQYF. The CDR3 DNA reads as TGCGCCAGCAGCTGGGATCTGACTAGCGGGGCAGAGACCCAGTACTTC.

J is TRBJ1-3 and V is TRBV6-1; D unclear. Between the trimmed V and J ends, which lost 0 bases and 0 bases, there was a span of 6 bases. This CDR3 comprises 15 residues. Germline V gene lookup returns CDR1 MNHNS and CDR2 SASEGT. DNA for the CDR3: TGTGCCAGCAGTGAAGCAGGCGCCTCTGGAAACACCATATATTTT. This translates into CASSEAGASGNTIYF.

V and J are TRBV10-3 and TRBJ2-2; TRBD1 is a possible D gene (5 bases). Trimming stripped 6 bases from V and 5 bases from J, with 22 bases between. The CDR3 covers 17 residues. The germline V gene has CDR1 ENHRY and CDR2 SYGVKD. CDR3 sequence (DNA): TGTGCCATCAGCGCTTCAAGGGGCCCCGTGGGGACCGGGGAGCTGTTTTTT. This encodes CAISASRGPVGTGELFF.

J is TRBJ1-6 and V is TRBV5-1, with 11 nucleotides matching TRBD1. Germline assignment: CDR1 SGHRS and CDR2 YFSETQ. CDR3 length: 14 amino acids. J was trimmed by 9 bases and V by 2 bases; bases with no gene match: 1. This CDR3 reads CASSLGQGASPLHF. CDR3 bases: TGCGCCAGCAGCTTAGGACAGGGGGCTTCACCCCTCCACTTT.

The chain uses TRBV19 and TRBJ2-2, with TRBD2 identical over 7 bases. The length of the CDR3 is 17 residues. V was pared by 6 bases and J by 1 base, with 11 bases of the junction left unmatched. Germline-derived CDR1 and CDR2 are LNHDA and SQIVND (reference sequence). CDR3 region: CASRSRGGGLNTGELFF. Here the CDR3 DNA reads TGTGCCAGTAGATCGAGAGGCGGGGGACTGAACACCGGGGAGCTGTTTTTT.